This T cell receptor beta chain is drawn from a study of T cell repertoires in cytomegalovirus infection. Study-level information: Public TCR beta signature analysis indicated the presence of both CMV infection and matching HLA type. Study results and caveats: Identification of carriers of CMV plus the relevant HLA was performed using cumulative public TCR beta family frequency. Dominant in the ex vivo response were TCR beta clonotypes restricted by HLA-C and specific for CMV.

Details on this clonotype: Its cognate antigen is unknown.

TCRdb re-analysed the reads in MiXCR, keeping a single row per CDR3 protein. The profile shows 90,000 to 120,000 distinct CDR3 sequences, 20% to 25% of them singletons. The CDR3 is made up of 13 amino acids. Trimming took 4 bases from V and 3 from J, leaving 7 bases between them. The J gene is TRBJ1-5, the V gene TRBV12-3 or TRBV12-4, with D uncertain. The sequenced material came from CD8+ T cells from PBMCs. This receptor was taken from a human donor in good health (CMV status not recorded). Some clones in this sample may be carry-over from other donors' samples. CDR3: CASSSGHNQPQHF. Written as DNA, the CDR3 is TGTGCCAGCAGTTCCGGGCACAATCAGCCCCAGCATTTT.